These T cell receptor beta chains were read from a single sample in a study of control samples from healthy donors and cancer patients. TCRdb's table, derived via immunoSEQ multiplex PCR, lists solely in-frame clones and lacks some. The sample yields about 410,000 clones, 80% to 95% seen once. The sample was PBMCs. Receptors were obtained from a man between 40 and 49 years old with head and neck cancer. The CDR3 runs from the conserved cysteine through the conserved F or W. A D gene is named only where the DNA matches it firmly. Clone size is not always given. Where it is, it says once, few, many or a class for expanded clones.

12,.,.,TRBV9,TRBJ1-2,TGTGCCAGCCGAAGAGGCGCTAACGGCTACACCTTC,CASRRGANGYTF
15,TRBD1,.,TRBV5-6,TRBJ2-7,TGTGCCAGCAGCTTCGGGGGACAGGGAGGGGACGAGCAGTACTTC,CASSFGGQGGDEQYF
14,TRBD1,.,TRBV4-1,TRBJ1-4,TGCGCCAGCAGCCGGGACAGGGGGTATGAAAAACTGTTTTTT,CASSRDRGYEKLFF
17,.,.,TRBV4-1,TRBJ1-3,TGCGCCAGCAGCCAATTTGTGGCAGGGGAGTCTGGAAACACCATATATTTT,CASSQFVAGESGNTIYF
16,.,.,TRBV5-6,TRBJ1-1,TGTGCCAGCACCTCACCTTCCAGGGGAAGGAACACTGAAGCTTTCTTT,CASTSPSRGRNTEAFF
14,.,.,TRBV19,TRBJ2-2,TGTGCCAGTAGTAGGGAGCTTTCGACAGGAGGGCTGTTTTTT,CASSRELSTGGLFF
17,TRBD1,once,TRBV29-1,TRBJ1-2,TGCAGCGTTGAAGGGCGAGGGACAGGCGGCTTTAACTATGGCTACACCTTC,CSVEGRGTGGFNYGYTF
14,TRBD1,.,TRBV30,TRBJ1-1,TGTGCCTGGAGTTTGACAGGGCCGAACACTGAAGCTTTCTTT,CAWSLTGPNTEAFF
15,TRBD1,.,TRBV19,TRBJ2-2,TGTGCCAGTAGTGTCTTGACAGGGGCGAACGGGGAGCTGTTTTTT,CASSVLTGANGELFF
17,.,.,TRBV2,TRBJ2-7,TGTGCCAGCAGTGGACCCCTTCTGATTAGCGGACGCTACGAGCAGTACTTC,CASSGPLLISGRYEQYF
15,.,once,TRBV6-5,TRBJ2-7,TGTGCCAGCAGTCTTGGGGGGGGCCTTCTTACGCAGCAGTACTTC,CASSLGGGLLTQQYF
14,.,.,TRBV19,TRBJ1-5,TGTGCCAGTAGTGGAGGCAGAACAAATCAGCCCCAGCATTTT,CASSGGRTNQPQHF
15,.,.,TRBV2,TRBJ2-2,TGTGCCAGCAGAATCGACAGGCTGAACACCGGGGAGCTGTTTTTT,CASRIDRLNTGELFF
15,TRBD2,.,TRBV27,TRBJ2-7,TGTGCCAGCAGTCGTAGCGGGGGCTCTTTTTACGAGCAGTACTTC,CASSRSGGSFYEQYF
11,.,.,TRBV5-5,TRBJ2-1,TGTGCCAGCAGCTTCGTAAATGAGCAGTTCTTC,CASSFVNEQFF
13,.,.,TRBV10-1,TRBJ2-7,TGCGCCAGCAGTGATGCCAGCTCCTACGAGCAGTACTTC,CASSDASSYEQYF
15,.,.,TRBV19,TRBJ1-6,TGTGCCAGTAGTATCGGGCCAGGCTATAATTCACCCCTCCACTTT,CASSIGPGYNSPLHF
15,.,once,TRBV11-3,TRBJ2-7,TGTGCCAGCAGCTTAGGGGGAGGCCTCCTTGACGAGCAGTACTTC,CASSLGGGLLDEQYF
18,.,few,TRBV24-1,TRBJ2-1,TGTGCCACCAGTGATTTACAGGGTGGAGTCCGTTCGTACAATGAGCAGTTCTTC,CATSDLQGGVRSYNEQFF
15,.,once,TRBV9,TRBJ1-1,TGTGCCAGCAGCGTAGAGGCGGCGCCGAACACTGAAGCTTTCTTT,CASSVEAAPNTEAFF
16,.,.,TRBV4-2,TRBJ2-6,TGTGCCAGCAGCCAATATGTAGGGGTTGGGGCCAACGTCCTGACTTTC,CASSQYVGVGANVLTF
18,TRBD1,.,TRBV5-1,TRBJ2-2,TGCGCCAGCAGCCCCGACGTTCCCGGGACAGAGGACACCGGGGAGCTGTTTTTT,CASSPDVPGTEDTGELFF
14,.,.,TRBV7-2,TRBJ2-3,TGTGCCAGCAGCCTAGATCCCGAAGTAAATACGCAGTATTTT,CASSLDPEVNTQYF
14,.,.,TRBV7-9,TRBJ2-1,TGTGCCAGCAGCTCACGGGCGGCCTACAATGAGCAGTTCTTC,CASSSRAAYNEQFF
20,TRBD2,.,TRBV7-3,TRBJ2-3,TGTGCCAGCAGCTCCGGACTAGCGGGAGGCCCCGGGTCTAGCACAGATACGCAGTATTTT,CASSSGLAGGPGSSTDTQYF
12,.,few,TRBV21-1,TRBJ1-2,TGTGCCAGCAGCGAACCAGGGTCAAGCTACACCTTC,CASSEPGSSYTF
19,TRBD1,few,TRBV28,TRBJ1-2,TGTGCCAGCAGTTCCCCCCTTATGACAGGGGATATTGGCTCCTATGGCTACACCTTC,CASSSPLMTGDIGSYGYTF
14,.,once,TRBV28,TRBJ1-2,TGTGCCAGCAGTTTTCTGGGGGCTGGGTATGGCTACACCTTC,CASSFLGAGYGYTF
16,.,few,TRBV27,TRBJ1-5,TGTGCCAGCCGACTAAGCGGGGGAACGGGCAATCAGCCCCAGCATTTT,CASRLSGGTGNQPQHF
15,TRBD2,.,TRBV24-1,TRBJ2-1,TGTGCCACCAGTGATCGGGTCGGGGGGGCAGATGAGCAGTTCTTC,CATSDRVGGADEQFF
14,TRBD1,.,TRBV19,TRBJ2-7,TGTGCCAGTAACCCGGACAGGGACTCCTACGAGCAGTACTTC,CASNPDRDSYEQYF
15,.,.,TRBV7-9,TRBJ2-1,TGTGCCAGCAGACGAGACTGGGACACCAACAATGAGCAGTTCTTC,CASRRDWDTNNEQFF
12,.,.,TRBV11-2,TRBJ2-5,TGTGCCAGCGCGTTAGTTTCGGAGACCCAGTACTTC,CASALVSETQYF
16,TRBD1,.,TRBV6-1,TRBJ1-1,TGTGCCAGCAGTGCCGGGACAGGGGAAAGGGGAACTGAAGCTTTCTTT,CASSAGTGERGTEAFF
13,.,few,TRBV4-3,TRBJ2-7,TGCGCCAGCAGCCCGACTATGTTCTACGAGCAGTACTTC,CASSPTMFYEQYF
15,.,.,TRBV19,TRBJ2-5,TGTGCCAGTAGTATAGACCCTGCCAGGGGCGAGACCCAGTACTTC,CASSIDPARGETQYF
12,TRBD1,.,TRBV30,TRBJ2-5,TGTGCATCAGGGGGAGTTTCGGAGACCCAGTACTTC,CASGGVSETQYF
18,.,.,TRBV5-6,TRBJ2-2,TGTGCCAGCAGCTTGGCCGGGGGGCGGTTGGCGAACACCGGGGAGCTGTTTTTT,CASSLAGGRLANTGELFF
19,.,.,TRBV3-1/TRBV3-2,TRBJ1-1,TGTGCCAGCAGCCAAGCTCCCGAAACGAGACAGGTTTCGGACACTGAAGCTTTCTTT,CASSQAPETRQVSDTEAFF
14,.,.,TRBV5-4,TRBJ2-7,TGTGCCAGCAGCCCCACTAGAGGGAGCGGCGAGCAGTACTTC,CASSPTRGSGEQYF
12,.,.,TRBV2,TRBJ1-5,TGTGCCAGCAATCGGGGTAACCAGCCCCAGCATTTT,CASNRGNQPQHF
13,.,once,TRBV2,TRBJ2-2,TGTGCCAGCACTGGCCTGAACACCGGGGAGCTGTTTTTT,CASTGLNTGELFF
15,.,few,TRBV6-2/TRBV6-3,TRBJ1-5,TGTGCCAGCAGCCCCCTATGGACAGTCAATCAGCCCCAGCATTTT,CASSPLWTVNQPQHF
14,TRBD1,.,TRBV4-3,TRBJ2-1,TGCGCCAGCAGCCGGGACAGCTCCTACAATGAGCAGTTCTTC,CASSRDSSYNEQFF
13,.,.,TRBV27,TRBJ1-2,TGTGCCAGCAGTTCTGGACGGAGCTATGGCTACACCTTC,CASSSGRSYGYTF
15,TRBD1,.,TRBV27,TRBJ2-5,TGTGCCAGCAGTTCTAGGGACAGGTCGTGGGAGACCCAGTACTTC,CASSSRDRSWETQYF
16,TRBD2,.,TRBV5-1,TRBJ2-1,TGCGCCAGCAGCTTGTGGGGACTAGCGCCAATTGATGAGCAGTTCTTC,CASSLWGLAPIDEQFF
13,.,.,TRBV2,TRBJ2-2,TGTGCCAGCAGTGAATCGGTCACCGGGGAGCTGTTTTTT,CASSESVTGELFF
15,TRBD1,.,TRBV2,TRBJ1-5,TGTGCCAGCAGTGGGGGACAGGGAAGCAATCAGCCCCAGCATTTT,CASSGGQGSNQPQHF
12,.,.,TRBV7-2,TRBJ2-2,TGTGCCATGAACAACCGTCCCGGGGAGCTGTTTTTT,CAMNNRPGELFF